Listed here are 14 T cell receptor beta chains from one sample, sequenced in a study of cytomegalovirus exposure and HLA in healthy donors (dated by TCRdb to between 2016 and 2019). The library was obtained by the immunoSEQ multiplex PCR assay. For the multiplex PCR, a mixture combining 60 forward primers for TCR Vbeta segments and 13 reverse primers for TCR Jbeta segments was used. Drawn from immuneACCESS, this table holds only the in-frame rearrangements with V and J called that TCRdb kept. Clones are partly lost; checked studies trace under half to an unresolved V gene and leave the rest unexplained. In this sample the table shows about 100,000 clones, about 62% of which occur a single time. About 4.9% of the sample goes to the ten largest clones. Sequenced: PBMCs. These receptors came from a human donor in good health.

The chain recombines TRBV6-1 with TRBJ2-7; a weak D match, TRBD1 (6 bases). V dropped 3 bases and J dropped 4 bases, with 16 bases sitting between them. The CDR3 totals 15 residues. The germline V gene encodes CDR1 MNHNS and CDR2 SASEGT. The CDR3 coding sequence is TGTGCCAGCAGTGATAGGACAAGACAGGCATACGAGCAGTACTTC. Translating it yields CASSDRTRQAYEQYF.

The V and J genes are TRBV18 and TRBJ2-7; 9 nucleotides agree with TRBD1. Germline V lookup: CDR1 KGHSH, CDR2 LQKENI. With 0 bases clipped from V and 4 bases from J, the junction kept 4 bases outside the gene matches. The CDR3 spans 15 residues. The CDR3 coding sequence is TGTGCCAGCTCACCACCGGCCGGACAGGGGTACGAGCAGTACTTC. Translated: CASSPPAGQGYEQYF.

This CDR3 reads CAISETQETQYF. The DNA for the CDR3 is TGTGCCATCAGTGAGACACAAGAGACCCAGTACTTC. The chain links TRBV10-3 to TRBJ2-5; D gene uncertain. Germline V gene sequence: CDR1 ENHRY, CDR2 SYGVKD. V shed 2 bases and J shed 2 bases, with 3 bases lying between them. CDR3 length equals 12 residues.

This clone was picked up one time. The genes are TRBV28 and TRBJ1-3; the D is unclear. Germline CDR1 reads MDHEN; CDR2 reads SYDVKM. The CDR3 consists of 17 residues. V shed 5 bases and J shed 2 bases, with 19 bases lying between them. The CDR3 reads CASSLRLGRGTGNTIYF. The CDR3 DNA is TGTGCCAGCAGTCTGCGGCTCGGTAGAGGGACTGGAAACACCATATATTTT.

The chain carries TRBV30 and TRBJ1-5; 8 positions agree with TRBD1. V trimming: 2 bases; J trimming: 4 bases; junction bases outside the gene matches: 4. Germline V CDR1 and CDR2: GTSNPN, SVGIG (reference sequence). This CDR3 spans 14 amino acids. This chain's CDR3 is CAWSPGTGNQPQHF. CDR3 coding DNA: TGTGCCTGGAGTCCCGGGACAGGAAATCAGCCCCAGCATTTT.

There are a few counts of this clone. The chain couples TRBV6-5 to TRBJ1-1; the match to TRBD1 covers 9 bases. Trimming removed 7 bases from V and 2 bases from J; junction bases left unmatched: 5. The germline V gene encodes CDR1 MNHEY and CDR2 SVGAGI. The CDR3 sequence is 14 residues long. CDR3 coding DNA: TGTGCCAGCAACCGGGACAGGGCTAACACTGAAGCTTTCTTT. Its translation is CASNRDRANTEAFF.

The chain's CDR3 is CASGGTGGSNQPQHF. As DNA, the CDR3 is TGTGCTAGTGGTGGGACAGGGGGCAGCAATCAGCCCCAGCATTTT. V is TRBV12-5 and J is TRBJ1-5; 12 bases line up with TRBD1. The V segment lost 5 bases and the J segment 1 base; nucleotides outside the gene matches: 0. The length of the CDR3 is 15 residues. CDR1 LGHNT and CDR2 FRNRAP come from the germline V gene.

The chain joins TRBV7-6 to TRBJ2-7; 8 positions match TRBD2. Germline CDR1 is SGHVS and CDR2 is FNYEAQ. There are 15 residues in the CDR3. V dropped 1 base and J dropped 4; count of bases not matched to a gene: 6. CDR3: CASSLESGSGYEQYF. The DNA of the CDR3 is TGTGCCAGCAGCTTAGAAAGCGGGAGTGGATACGAGCAGTACTTC.

This chain joins TRBV28 and TRBJ2-7; weak D call: TRBD1 (6 bases). There are 13 residues in the CDR3. V lost 8 bases and J lost 2, with 13 bases in between. The germline V gene has CDR1 MDHEN and CDR2 SYDVKM. The DNA for the CDR3 is TGTGCCAGCGGGGTCGGGACAACCTACGAGCAGTACTTC. It translates to CASGVGTTYEQYF. The variable domain in full, with the rest retrieved from reference TRBV28 and TRBJ2-7, is DVKVTQSSRYLVKRTGEKVFLECVQDMDHENMFWYRQDPGLGLRLIYFSYDVKMKEKGDIPEGYSVSREKKERFSLILESASTNQTSMYLCASGVGTTYEQYFGPGTRLTVT.

This chain joins TRBV10-3 and TRBJ2-7, with TRBD2 matching over 8 bases. The CDR3 length is 16 residues. With V trimmed by 4 bases and J by 1 base, 9 bases remained unmatched. Germline V gene sequence: CDR1 ENHRY, CDR2 SYGVKD. CDR3: CAISVGGAGVSYEQYF. DNA of the CDR3: TGTGCCATCAGTGTTGGGGGAGCGGGAGTGTCCTACGAGCAGTACTTC.

The J gene is TRBJ2-3, the V gene TRBV27; possibly TRBD2 for D (6 bases). The CDR3 sequence is 16 residues long. V shed 5 bases and J shed 4 bases, with 19 bases lying between them. The germline CDR1 and CDR2 sequences are MNHEY and SMNVEV (reference sequence). This chain's CDR3 is CASSPFGGDPADTQYF. Written as DNA, the CDR3 is TGTGCCAGCAGTCCATTTGGAGGGGACCCGGCAGATACGCAGTATTTT.

The chain uses TRBV2 and TRBJ2-2, with a tentative D call TRBD1 (6 bases). Per the germline V gene, CDR1 is SNHLY and CDR2 is FYNNEI. CDR3 length equals 16 residues. Trimming took off 6 bases at V and 1 base at J, with 15 bases between the two ends. This chain's CDR3 is CASRKILTGNTGELFF. The CDR3 nucleotides are TGTGCCAGCAGGAAAATCCTGACAGGGAACACCGGGGAGCTGTTTTTT.

V gene TRBV9 combines with J gene TRBJ2-7, with 11 positions matching TRBD2. Germline V CDR1 and CDR2: SGDLS, YYNGEE. V shed 2 bases, J shed 1 base, and the junction held 2 bases outside the gene matches. The CDR3 consists of 15 residues. Here the CDR3 reads CASSVGTSGSYEQYF. As DNA, the CDR3 is TGTGCCAGCAGCGTTGGGACTAGCGGATCCTACGAGCAGTACTTC. The full variable domain, in which reference TRBV9 and TRBJ2-7 provide the parts outside the CDR3, is DSGVTQTPKHLITATGQRVTLRCSPRSGDLSVYWYQQSLDQGLQFLIQYYNGEERAKGNILERFSAQQFPDLHSELNLSSLELGDSALYFCASSVGTSGSYEQYFGPGTRLTVT.

This clone occurred a few times. The chain combines TRBV27 with TRBJ2-6; possibly TRBD1 for D (5 bases). The germline V gene encodes CDR1 MNHEY and CDR2 SMNVEV (reference sequence). The CDR3 runs 18 residues. The ends were cut back, 6 bases at V and 0 bases at J, with 18 bases in the middle. DNA for the CDR3: TGTGCCAGCAGCTACTTCTCCAGGGAATCCTCTGGGGCCAACGTCCTGACTTTC. This codes for CASSYFSRESSGANVLTF.